This TCR beta chain was found in a study of blood T cell repertoires in COVID-19. CDR3 length: 22 residues. Germline values: CDR1 LGHNA, CDR2 YSLEER. J lost 2 bases, V lost 1 base, and 25 bases had no gene match. Produced via immunoSEQ multiplex PCR; TCRdb's table is partial and in-frame only. The sample consists of roughly 200,000 clones, approximately 80% of them appearing once. The receptor was derived from a human donor in a cohort sampled during active COVID-19. Sequencing was done on a sample of peripheral blood. The V and J genes are TRBV4-3 and TRBJ2-7, with 8 bases aligning to TRBD2. CDR3 nucleotides: TGCGCCAGCAGCCAAGTAATACCCCTAGCCAGCGGGAGCTTTTTGCACCCCTACGAGCAGTACTTC. Translating gives CASSQVIPLASGSFLHPYEQYF.